Presented here are 5 T cell receptor beta chains from one specimen sequenced in a study of Graves' ophthalmopathy and Graves' hyperthyroidism. Amplification of the TCR beta CDR3 regions used RNA transcripts (as template). An opening RT-PCR round employed HTBI primers and preceded a second-round multiplex PCR. TCRdb re-analysed the multiplex PCR reads in MiXCR, keeping a single row per CDR3 protein. Altogether over 500,000 distinct CDR3 sequences are present, about 24% being singletons, with the ten largest covering roughly 6.9%. The sample taken for sequencing was peripheral blood. The receptor source for this set is a woman under 30 with stable Graves' hyperthyroidism. Some clones in this sample may be carry-over from other donors' samples.

This clonotype was observed many times. This rearrangement joins TRBV20-1 to TRBJ1-5; D is ambiguous. CDR3 size: 18 residues. Germline V gene sequence: CDR1 DFQATT, CDR2 SNEGSKA (reference sequence). Deletions cut 5 bases from V and 2 bases from J, with 25 bases between. CDR3 protein: CSAGPGSGGLTGNQPQHF. In DNA form, the CDR3 reads TGCAGTGCTGGACCGGGATCCGGAGGACTGACCGGCAATCAGCCCCAGCATTTT.

In this sample, this clonotype turned up many times. V and J are TRBV12-3 or TRBV12-4 and TRBJ1-6; TRBD1 might be the D (5 bases). V was cut by 3 bases and J by 0 bases, with 9 bases left in between. The CDR3 is 16 amino acids. CDR3 DNA: TGTGCCAGCAGTTTCACGGGGGGCTCCTATAATTCACCCCTCCACTTT. This translates into CASSFTGGSYNSPLHF.

This clonotype was counted a few times. The V and J genes are TRBV19 and TRBJ1-5; D is unresolved. V gave up 3 bases and J gave up 5 bases, with 5 bases separating them. The CDR3 loop spans 12 amino acids. Per germline, CDR1 LNHDA and CDR2 SQIVND (reference sequence). The CDR3, as DNA: TGTGCCAGTAGTATCTTCGATCAGCCCCAGCATTTT. Residues: CASSIFDQPQHF.

This chain links TRBV12-3 or TRBV12-4 with TRBJ2-6; weak D call: TRBD1 (6 bases). V was clipped by 6 bases and J by 0 bases, with 12 bases between them. The CDR3 totals 16 residues. The CDR3 loop reads CASRIGGHSGANVLTF. The CDR3 DNA reads as TGTGCCAGCAGGATAGGGGGACACTCTGGGGCCAACGTCCTGACTTTC.

This clonotype showed up many times. CDR3 sequence: CASSDKQGARDYYEQYF. The CDR3 region has the DNA TGCGCCAGCAGTGACAAACAGGGGGCTCGAGATTACTACGAGCAGTACTTC. The chain is built from TRBV10-1 and TRBJ2-7; 9 nucleotides line up with TRBD1. The CDR3 has 17 amino acids. From germline, CDR1 is WNHNN and CDR2 SYGVQD (reference sequence). Unmatched junction bases numbered 12, after V lost 3 bases and J lost 3 bases.